Each of the 17 T cell receptor beta chains below was sequenced from the same sample in a study of T cell responses to AZD1222 COVID-19 vaccine. Here immunoSEQ multiplex PCR was the method, and the copy in TCRdb shows in-frame clones only, minus some. The sample has 150,000 to 200,000 clones; approximately 95% are singletons. The source was peripheral blood, collected on day 0 of AZD1222 vaccination. The receptors originated from an adult in good health.

This sequence joins TRBV19 and TRBJ2-7; D assignment may be TRBD1 or TRBD2 (5 bases each). The V and J ends lost 2 bases and 5 bases respectively, with 13 bases between them. CDR1 LNHDA and CDR2 SQIVND come from the germline V gene (reference sequence). The CDR3 consists of 14 residues. For the CDR3, the DNA is TGTGCCAGTAGTATAAATCACGGGACCAACGAGCAGTACTTC. Its protein product is CASSINHGTNEQYF. The whole variable domain, filled in from reference TRBV19 and TRBJ2-7, reads DGGITQSPKYLFRKEGQNVTLSCEQNLNHDAMYWYRQDPGQGLRLIYYSQIVNDFQKGDIAEGYSVSREKKESFPLTVTSAQKNPTAFYLCASSINHGTNEQYFGPGTRLTVT.

This sequence joins TRBV5-5 and TRBJ2-4; TRBD1 is a possible D gene (7 bases). The CDR3 loop spans 14 amino acids. Germline-derived CDR1 and CDR2 are SGHKS and YYEKEE (reference sequence). V was clipped by 4 bases and J by 3 bases, with 11 bases between them. This CDR3 is CASSLRGDKNIQYF. In nucleotides, the CDR3 is TGTGCCAGCAGCCTCAGGGGGGACAAAAACATTCAGTACTTC.

This rearrangement joins TRBV6-1 to TRBJ2-1; D could derive from TRBD1 or TRBD2 (6 bases each). Germline CDR1 reads MNHNS; CDR2 reads SASEGT. This CDR3 contains 14 residues. V lost 1 base, J lost 10 bases, and 14 bases lay in between. The CDR3 here is CASSEGGGRNEQFF. The CDR3 DNA sequence: TGTGCCAGCAGTGAAGGAGGGGGGCGGAACGAGCAGTTCTTC.

The V call is TRBV10-3, the J call TRBJ1-1; TRBD1 matches at 7 bases. Per germline, CDR1 ENHRY and CDR2 SYGVKD. CDR3 size: 15 residues. Trimming at V came to 4 bases and at J to 1 base, leaving 6 bases not matched to a gene. The CDR3 sequence is CAISGRGLANTEAFF. In nucleotides, the CDR3 is TGTGCCATCAGTGGAAGGGGGCTAGCGAACACTGAAGCTTTCTTT.

This chain joins TRBV5-8 and TRBJ1-6; TRBD1 matches at 7 bases. CDR1 and CDR2 from the germline V gene are SGHTS and YDEGEE. Trimming at V came to 4 bases and at J to 7 bases, leaving 14 bases not matched to a gene. The CDR3 consists of 17 residues. CDR3 bases: TGTGCCAGCAGCGGTAGTAGCAGACAGGGAGGAAATTCACCCCTCCACTTT. Translated: CASSGSSRQGGNSPLHF.

The J gene is TRBJ1-2, the V gene TRBV5-6; TRBD1 aligns across 7 bases. CDR1 and CDR2 from the germline V gene are SGHDT and YYEEEE. Trimming removed 4 bases from V and 3 bases from J; junction bases left unmatched: 3. The CDR3 has 13 residues. DNA of the CDR3: TGTGCCAGCAGCCCCGACAGGGACTATGGCTACACCTTC. Translated: CASSPDRDYGYTF.

The chain couples TRBV19 to TRBJ2-1; no clear D. V lost 8 bases, J lost 5 bases, and 10 bases lay in between. Germline CDR1 reads LNHDA; CDR2 reads SQIVND (reference sequence). CDR3 length: 12 amino acids. In DNA form, the CDR3 reads TGTGCCAGTGCCGCAATGAACAATGAGCAGTTCTTC. Amino acid sequence: CASAAMNNEQFF.

The rearrangement joins TRBV7-8 to TRBJ2-4, with a weak D call TRBD2 (5 bases). The CDR3 covers 15 residues. Trimming left V 5 bases short and J 0 bases short, with 11 bases between. Germline assignment: CDR1 SGHVS and CDR2 FQNEAQ. CDR3 nucleotide sequence: TGTGCCAGCAGCGAGAGAGGAGGAGCCAAAAACATTCAGTACTTC. Amino acids: CASSERGGAKNIQYF.

The J gene is TRBJ2-1, the V gene TRBV5-1; D gene uncertain. The germline V gene encodes CDR1 SGHRS and CDR2 YFSETQ. There are 16 residues in the CDR3. Trimming cost V 3 bases and J 3 bases, with 16 bases left between them. The CDR3 is CASSSHGAINYNEQFF. The CDR3 coding sequence is TGCGCCAGCAGCTCTCATGGAGCTATAAACTACAATGAGCAGTTCTTC.

The gene calls are TRBV27 and TRBJ2-3, with 8 bases that match TRBD1. Trimming took 3 bases from V and 4 from J; bases not matched to a gene: 3. CDR3 length equals 14 residues. In germline, CDR1 is MNHEY, CDR2 SMNVEV (reference sequence). The CDR3 reads CASSFLGQADTQYF. CDR3 nucleotides: TGTGCCAGCAGTTTCCTGGGACAGGCAGATACGCAGTATTTT.

The V gene is TRBV6-5, the J gene TRBJ1-2; TRBD1 matches at 7 bases. This CDR3 has 13 residues. The germline gives CDR1 MNHEY, CDR2 SVGAGI. Trimming at V came to 8 bases and at J to 3 bases, leaving 6 bases not matched to a gene. The CDR3 is CASFSTGHYGYTF. Written as DNA, the CDR3 is TGTGCCAGCTTCTCGACAGGGCACTATGGCTACACCTTC.

This chain uses TRBV28 with TRBJ1-5, with 7 bases identical to TRBD1. The CDR3 contains 17 residues. Per the germline V gene, CDR1 is MDHEN and CDR2 is SYDVKM. Trimming took 7 bases from V and 0 from J; bases not matched to a gene: 12. This CDR3 reads CASKEGQAPYSNQPQHF. CDR3 in DNA: TGTGCCAGCAAGGAAGGACAGGCCCCCTATAGCAATCAGCCCCAGCATTTT.

This clone was counted a few times. V is TRBV3-1 (or the pseudogene TRBV3-2) and J is TRBJ2-4; tentatively, D is TRBD1 (5 bases). With 5 bases removed from V and 1 base from J, the gap between germline ends came to 9 bases. This CDR3 has 14 residues. Germline-derived CDR1 and CDR2 are LGHDT and YNNKEL (reference sequence). CDR3: CASSGTGAKNIQYF. The CDR3 DNA reads TGTGCCAGCAGCGGCACAGGCGCCAAAAACATTCAGTACTTC.

This chain joins TRBV5-5 and TRBJ1-5; no clear D. With 0 bases removed from V and 13 bases from J, the gap between germline ends came to 11 bases. Germline V lookup: CDR1 SGHKS, CDR2 YYEKEE (reference sequence). The CDR3 sequence is 12 residues long. The CDR3 here is CASSLEGLKQHF. CDR3 nucleotides: TGTGCCAGCAGCTTGGAGGGCTTAAAGCAGCATTTT.

The chain couples TRBV10-1 to TRBJ2-6; D is uncertain. The V end lost 0 bases, the J end lost 4 bases, and 10 bases lay between the germline ends. The CDR3 totals 16 residues. Germline V lookup: CDR1 WNHNN, CDR2 SYGVQD (reference sequence). CDR3 DNA: TGCGCCAGCAGTGAGTCCTTGGGCGCCGGGGCCAACGTCCTGACTTTC. This sequence encodes CASSESLGAGANVLTF.

The genes are TRBV5-1 and TRBJ1-2, with unresolved D. Trimming left V 4 bases short and J 8 bases short, with 12 bases between. Germline lookup yields CDR1 SGHRS and CDR2 YFSETQ. The length of the CDR3 is 12 residues. This CDR3 is CASSVSGQGYTF. The DNA for the CDR3 is TGCGCCAGCAGCGTCAGTGGCCAGGGCTACACCTTC.

J is TRBJ2-7 and V is TRBV12-3 or TRBV12-4; D uncertain. V lost 4 bases and J 3 bases, leaving 7 bases between the germline ends. The CDR3 extends over 12 amino acids. In DNA form, the CDR3 reads TGTGCCAGCAGTTCTTTAAACTACGAGCAGTACTTC. Protein: CASSSLNYEQYF.